Here is one T cell receptor (beta chain) with its context. The antigen is undetermined. Given a much more abundant clone one base away, this may be a read error. CDR3 size: 12 residues. CDR1 and CDR2 (germline): SQVTM, ANQGSEA. The V segment lost 5 bases and the J segment 5 bases; nucleotides outside the gene matches: 3. The sample comes from a study of tumor-infiltrating lymphocytes in primary liver carcinoma. Overall study context: Maximum tumor diameters ranged from roughly 4.2 to 11 cm, stage T1-T3 N0M0. Study results and caveats: The difference in top-250-clone fraction between tumors and blood was significant, favoring tumors (p = 0.039). Left bulk and unsorted, the samples did not allow CD4+ and CD8+ repertoires to be compared.

The researchers produced TCR beta cDNA from 500 ng total RNA with a constant-region primer. It was through three nested multiplex PCR rounds of slightly modified ARM-PCR that TCR beta libraries arose. The study ran its first two PCR rounds for roughly 9 cycles each, using TRBV1-TRBV30 forward primers and a C-beta reverse primer. From the multiplex PCR reads, TCRdb called clonotypes with MiXCR, one entry per CDR3 protein. The sample holds hundreds of thousands of distinct CDR3 sequences, more than 55% seen once. Germline DNA was also extracted, and blood RNA derived from unsorted whole blood. This sequence originates from a woman aged 25 to 39 with primary liver carcinoma and hepatitis B virus infection. The source material was peripheral blood. The V call is TRBV29-1, the J call TRBJ2-3; 8 bases line up with TRBD1. The CDR3 protein is CSVIDRGDTQYF. The CDR3 DNA reads as TGCAGCGTTATAGACAGGGGAGATACGCAGTATTTT.